The source of this T cell receptor beta chain is a study of T cell responses to AZD1222 COVID-19 vaccine. Germline CDR1 reads LNHDA; CDR2 reads SQIVND (reference sequence). This CDR3 region has 13 residues. Sequenced by immunoSEQ multiplex PCR; TCRdb stores in-frame clones only, minus some. The data show 45,000 to 65,000 clones, roughly 80% seen once. With respect to this clone: Its antigen is as yet unknown. One end of the junction does not line up with germline, which may come from a read error.

Whole-study findings and limits: Clonal diversity may have been underestimated in mostly white British donors.

Material: peripheral blood, obtained 28 days after the second AZD1222 dose. V usage is TRBV19 and J usage is TRBJ2-2; tentatively, D is TRBD2 (7 bases). The sequence was collected from an adult who received the AZD1222 COVID-19 vaccine. CDR3 sequence: CASRIGGAGELFF. Here the CDR3 DNA reads TGTGCCAGTAGAATAGGGGGGGCCGGGGAGCTGTTTTTT.